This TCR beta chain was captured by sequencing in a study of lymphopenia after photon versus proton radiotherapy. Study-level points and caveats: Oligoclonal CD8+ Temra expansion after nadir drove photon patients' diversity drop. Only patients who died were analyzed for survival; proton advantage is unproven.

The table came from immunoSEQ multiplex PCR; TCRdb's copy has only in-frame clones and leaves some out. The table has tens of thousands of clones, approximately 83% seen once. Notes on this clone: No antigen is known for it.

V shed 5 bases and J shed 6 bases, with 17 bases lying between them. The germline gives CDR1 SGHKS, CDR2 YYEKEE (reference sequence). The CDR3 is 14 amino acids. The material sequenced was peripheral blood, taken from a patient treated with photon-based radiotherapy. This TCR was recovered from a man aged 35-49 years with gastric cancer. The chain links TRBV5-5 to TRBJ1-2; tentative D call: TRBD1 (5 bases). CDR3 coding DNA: TGTGCCAGCAGACCATTCCAGGGACCCGATGGCTACACCTTC. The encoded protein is CASRPFQGPDGYTF.